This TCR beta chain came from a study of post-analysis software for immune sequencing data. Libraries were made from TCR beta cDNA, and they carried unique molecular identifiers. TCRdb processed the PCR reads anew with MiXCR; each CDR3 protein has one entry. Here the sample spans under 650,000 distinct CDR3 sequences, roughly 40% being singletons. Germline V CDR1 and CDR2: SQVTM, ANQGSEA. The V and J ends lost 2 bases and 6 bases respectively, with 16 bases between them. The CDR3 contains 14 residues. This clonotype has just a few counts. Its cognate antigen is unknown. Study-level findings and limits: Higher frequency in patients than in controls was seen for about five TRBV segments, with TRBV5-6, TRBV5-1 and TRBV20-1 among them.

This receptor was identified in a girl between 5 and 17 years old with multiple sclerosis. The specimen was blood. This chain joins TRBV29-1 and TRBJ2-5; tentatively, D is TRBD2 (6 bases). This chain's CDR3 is CSVEWGGPAKTQYF. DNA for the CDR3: TGCAGCGTTGAATGGGGAGGCCCAGCGAAGACCCAGTACTTC. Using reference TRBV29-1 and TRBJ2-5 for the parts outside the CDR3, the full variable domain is SAVISQKPSRDICQRGTSLTIQCQVDSQVTMMFWYRQQPGQSLTLIATANQGSEATYESGFVIDKFPISRPNLTFSTLTVSNMSPEDSSIYLCSVEWGGPAKTQYFGPGTRLLVL.